These 5 T cell receptor beta chains share one sample of origin, sequenced in a study of CD8 T cells in Susac syndrome. Reverse transcription used roughly 0.5 to 1 ug RNA and random hexamers. TCRdb re-derived calls from the immunoSEQ multiplex PCR reads in MiXCR, one entry per CDR3 protein. Of some 110,000 distinct CDR3 sequences in the sample, 93% were seen once. The specimen was CD8+ T cells from PBMCs. These receptors were obtained from a human donor with multiple sclerosis.

V usage is TRBV19 and J usage is TRBJ2-3; the D call may be TRBD1 or TRBD2 (5 bases each). V gave up 5 bases and J gave up 0 bases, with 12 bases separating them. CDR3 size: 15 residues. Per the germline V gene, CDR1 is LNHDA and CDR2 is SQIVND (reference sequence). The CDR3 bases are TGTGCCAGTAGTGCCGGGACGACTAGCACAGATACGCAGTATTTT. It translates to CASSAGTTSTDTQYF.

The CDR3 DNA reads as TGTGCCAGCAGTTTGGAGACTGATAACTTTTACAATGAGCAGTTCTTC. It specifies CASSLETDNFYNEQFF. The chain has TRBV28 and TRBJ2-1; the D is unclear. The CDR3 loop spans 16 amino acids. Per germline, CDR1 MDHEN and CDR2 SYDVKM. Trimming stripped 3 bases from V and 4 bases from J, with 16 bases between.

This chain links TRBV7-9 with TRBJ1-4; TRBD1 might be the D (5 bases). V lost 6 bases and J lost 6, with 11 bases in between. Germline V CDR1 and CDR2: SEHNR, FQNEAQ (reference sequence). This CDR3 contains 13 residues. The CDR3 DNA follows: TGTGCCAGCAGATCTCAGGGTGATGAAAAACTGTTTTTT. Its protein is CASRSQGDEKLFF.

CDR3 protein: CASSRQGNYEQYF. The CDR3 DNA sequence: TGTGCCAGTAGTCGACAGGGGAACTACGAGCAGTACTTC. This chain joins TRBV19 and TRBJ2-7, with 8 bases lining up with TRBD1. The germline V gene has CDR1 LNHDA and CDR2 SQIVND (reference sequence). The length of the CDR3 is 13 residues. Losses at the gene ends were 5 bases for V and 3 bases for J; bases not matched to a gene: 3.

The chain has TRBV20-1 and TRBJ2-3; TRBD2 aligns across 7 bases. The ends lost 0 bases at V and 4 bases at J; junction bases unmatched: 19. CDR1 and CDR2 (germline): DFQATT, SNEGSKA (reference sequence). The CDR3 totals 19 residues. DNA for the CDR3: TGCAGTGCTAGAGATTACCCCGGACTGGTCCAGCGGGGAGCAGATACGCAGTATTTT. Translated: CSARDYPGLVQRGADTQYF.